This T cell receptor (beta chain) is drawn from a study of cytomegalovirus exposure and HLA in healthy donors. Study observations and caveats: Association of a missense DCLRE1C variant with TCR beta V- and J-gene trimming was reported in a later analysis.

PCR primers comprised 60 Vbeta and 13 Jbeta primers. The assay was immunoSEQ multiplex PCR, and TCRdb's table has in-frame clones only and misses some. The table lists approximately 120,000 clones. In the case of this clone: Its antigen is as yet unknown.

Germline trimming cut 4 bases from V and 2 bases from J; bases unmatched to any gene: 10. The CDR3 loop spans 16 amino acids. Germline V lookup: CDR1 SGHVS, CDR2 FQNEAQ. The V and J genes are TRBV7-8 and TRBJ2-7; 8 positions agree with TRBD2. The TCR comes from a man aged 18 to 30 in good health and CMV-seronegative. Material: PBMCs. The chain's CDR3 is CASSSRVAGITYEQYF. DNA of the CDR3: TGTGCCAGCAGCTCCCGTGTAGCGGGGATAACCTACGAGCAGTACTTC.